What follows describes a single T cell receptor (beta chain). Sequenced by immunoSEQ multiplex PCR; TCRdb stores in-frame clones only, minus some. This table has some 150,000 clones, over 70% appearing once. The data stem from a study of blood T cell repertoires in COVID-19. The wider study: The United States, Italy and Spain supplied acute and convalescent COVID-19 samples. Sources were T cells, B-cell-depleted T cells, or PBMCs; the material itself was cDNA or gDNA.

Germline V CDR1 and CDR2: SGHRS, YFSETQ. Germline trimming cut 1 base from V and 7 bases from J; bases unmatched to any gene: 4. The CDR3 sequence is 15 residues long. Recruits, aged about 18 to 100 years, lived in roughly 22 US areas. Which cohort a participant joined came from the clinical history participants gave. This sequence was found in a woman in her 50s in a cohort exposed to, infected with or recovered from COVID-19 (not recorded which). This chain joins TRBV5-1 and TRBJ2-1, with TRBD2 matching 11 bases. Sequenced input: PBMCs or T cells enriched from blood (not recorded which). The CDR3 protein is CASSLTSGGGNEQFF. The CDR3 nucleotides read TGCGCCAGCAGCTTGACTAGCGGGGGAGGGAATGAGCAGTTCTTC.